Below, 31 T cell receptor beta chains from the same sample are listed, as sequenced in a study of blood T cell repertoires in COVID-19. Using immunoSEQ multiplex PCR, the repertoire was profiled, and TCRdb retains in-frame clones only, with some absent. The table lists 55,000 to 75,000 clones, over 75% of them singletons, with about 3.4% in the top ten. Material: peripheral blood. The source of these receptors is a middle-aged man with active COVID-19.

For the CDR3, the DNA is TGCGCCAGCAGCCTAGGACTAGCGGGAACAGATACGCAGTATTTT. Amino acid sequence: CASSLGLAGTDTQYF. The chain couples TRBV4-3 to TRBJ2-3, with 12 bases identical to TRBD2. Unmatched junction bases numbered 2, after V lost 4 bases and J lost 3 bases. Germline assignment: CDR1 LGHNA and CDR2 YSLEER. This CDR3 spans 15 amino acids.

The rearrangement links TRBV3-1 (or the pseudogene TRBV3-2) to TRBJ2-5; D gene ambiguous. The CDR3 consists of 14 residues. In germline, CDR1 is LGHDT, CDR2 YNNKEL (reference sequence). V lost 0 bases and J 7 bases, leaving 12 bases between the germline ends. This CDR3 reads CASSQDWAQRTQYF. The CDR3 DNA sequence: TGTGCCAGCAGCCAAGACTGGGCCCAACGGACCCAGTACTTC.

The chain links TRBV29-1 to TRBJ2-1; D might be TRBD1 (6 bases). Germline assignment: CDR1 SQVTM and CDR2 ANQGSEA. The CDR3 contains 14 residues. Trimming cost V 6 bases and J 1 base, with 13 bases left between them. CDR3 sequence: CSVETGTSYNEQFF. In nucleotides, the CDR3 is TGCAGCGTAGAGACAGGTACTTCCTACAATGAGCAGTTCTTC.

The rearrangement uses TRBV7-9 and TRBJ2-2; 8 nucleotides align to TRBD1. The CDR3 has 15 residues. V was clipped by 1 base and J by 4 bases; unmatched bases: 2. CDR1 and CDR2 (germline): SEHNR, FQNEAQ (reference sequence). CDR3 in amino acids: CASSLGTGPTGELFF. In DNA form, the CDR3 reads TGTGCCAGCAGCTTAGGGACAGGGCCCACCGGGGAGCTGTTTTTT.

The chain employs TRBV27 and TRBJ2-2, with a possible D match to TRBD2 (6 bases). The CDR3 covers 13 residues. Trimming took off 6 bases at V and 6 bases at J, with 11 bases between the two ends. Germline V gene sequence: CDR1 MNHEY, CDR2 SMNVEV (reference sequence). The CDR3 nucleotides read TGTGCCAGCAGAATGTGGGGGGCCGGGGAGCTGTTTTTT. It codes for CASRMWGAGELFF.

The chain has TRBV18 and TRBJ2-7, with 9 bases fitting TRBD2. After removal of 1 base from V and 4 bases from J, the junction contained 2 bases not matched to a gene. The CDR3 has 14 amino acids. Germline CDR1 and CDR2: KGHSH and LQKENI. CDR3 amino acids: CASSPLLAGYEQYF. The CDR3 DNA reads as TGTGCCAGCTCACCACTCCTAGCGGGATACGAGCAGTACTTC. The full variable domain, completed using reference TRBV18 and TRBJ2-7, is NAGVMQNPRHLVRRRGQEARLRCSPMKGHSHVYWYRQLPEEGLKFMVYLQKENIIDESGMPKERFSAEFPKEGPSILRIQQVVRGDSAAYFCASSPLLAGYEQYFGPGTRLTVT.

The chain carries TRBV3-1 (or the pseudogene TRBV3-2) and TRBJ2-2; TRBD1 aligns across 8 bases. CDR3 length: 16 amino acids. Per germline, CDR1 LGHDT and CDR2 YNNKEL (reference sequence). J gave up 5 bases and V 4 bases, and 9 bases lay outside the gene matches. CDR3 DNA sequence: TGTGCCAGCAGCCTTGCCCAGGGGGCTATGACCGGGGAGCTGTTTTTT. It yields the protein CASSLAQGAMTGELFF.

This chain connects TRBV7-2 to TRBJ2-7; D remains ambiguous. Germline-derived CDR1 and CDR2 are SGHTA and FQGNSA. CDR3 length: 15 residues. Deletions cut 3 bases from V and 2 bases from J, with 14 bases between. The CDR3 nucleotides are TGTGCCAGCAGCTTCGGCGGCGCCTTCCCCTACGAGCAGTACTTC. Encoded protein: CASSFGGAFPYEQYF.

The chain is built from TRBV5-4 and TRBJ1-4; 8 bases map to TRBD1. V shed 3 bases and J 2 bases; nucleotides not matched to a gene: 6. This CDR3 is built from 16 residues. Germline lookup yields CDR1 SGHNT and CDR2 YYREEE (reference sequence). CDR3 protein: CASSSSRDRTNEKLFF. CDR3 nucleotide sequence: TGTGCCAGCAGCTCGTCCCGGGACAGGACTAATGAAAAACTGTTTTTT.

This chain connects TRBV9 to TRBJ1-1, with D perhaps TRBD1 (5 bases). Germline V CDR1 and CDR2: SGDLS, YYNGEE. This CDR3 region has 16 residues. Trimming took 0 bases from V and 0 from J, leaving 12 bases between them. CDR3 sequence (DNA): TGTGCCAGCAGCGTAGGTAGGGGCGGAATGAACACTGAAGCTTTCTTT. Protein sequence: CASSVGRGGMNTEAFF.

This clone turned up a few times. The chain employs TRBV10-3 and TRBJ1-1; D is perhaps TRBD1 (5 bases). Germline V lookup: CDR1 ENHRY, CDR2 SYGVKD. V lost 7 bases, J lost 4 bases, and 16 bases lay in between. This CDR3 has 14 amino acids. This chain's CDR3 is CAITAGGTGTEAFF. The CDR3 DNA is TGTGCCATCACCGCGGGGGGGACGGGCACTGAAGCTTTCTTT.

CDR3 sequence reads: CASSEFSGASHTDTQYF. CDR3 in DNA: TGTGCCAGCAGCGAGTTTAGCGGGGCCTCTCACACAGATACGCAGTATTTT. The gene calls are TRBV9 and TRBJ2-3; 8 nucleotides align to TRBD2. Losses at the gene ends were 3 bases for V and 2 bases for J; bases not matched to a gene: 11. CDR1 SGDLS and CDR2 YYNGEE come from the germline V gene. The CDR3 is 17 amino acids. Combining the CDR3 with reference TRBV9 and TRBJ2-3 gives the whole variable domain DSGVTQTPKHLITATGQRVTLRCSPRSGDLSVYWYQQSLDQGLQFLIQYYNGEERAKGNILERFSAQQFPDLHSELNLSSLELGDSALYFCASSEFSGASHTDTQYFGPGTRLTVL.

This clone was seen only once. This sequence joins TRBV7-9 and TRBJ2-2; 8 bases map to TRBD1. Germline CDR1 and CDR2: SEHNR and FQNEAQ (reference sequence). The CDR3 has 15 residues. The V gene end was trimmed by 6 bases and the J gene end by 5 bases; junction bases not matched to a gene: 8. Here the CDR3 DNA reads TGTGCCAGCAGGCCAGGGACAGGAGAGACCGGGGAGCTGTTTTTT. Translating it yields CASRPGTGETGELFF.

The chain is built from TRBV15 and TRBJ1-2, with 10 bases matching TRBD1. Germline trimming cut 4 bases from V and 2 bases from J; bases unmatched to any gene: 4. This CDR3 spans 15 amino acids. CDR1 is LNHNV and CDR2 is YYDKDF in the germline V gene (reference sequence). CDR3 DNA: TGTGCCACCAGCAAAACGGGACAGGGGAACTATGGCTACACCTTC. Amino acid sequence: CATSKTGQGNYGYTF.

This clone appeared a few times. At the DNA level, this CDR3 is encoded by other sequences in the same sample as well. This chain joins TRBV6-5 and TRBJ1-5, with D maybe TRBD1 (6 bases). The CDR3 spans 15 residues. Trimming took off 6 bases at V and 4 bases at J, with 16 bases between the two ends. The germline CDR1 and CDR2 sequences are MNHEY and SVGAGI. The CDR3: CASSRNRVGNQPQHF. The CDR3 DNA reads TGTGCCAGCAGCAGGAACAGGGTAGGGAATCAGCCCCAGCATTTT.

J is TRBJ2-1 and V is TRBV2, with 11 positions matching TRBD2. The CDR3 is 13 residues long. Per the germline V gene, CDR1 is SNHLY and CDR2 is FYNNEI. After removal of 6 bases from V and 5 bases from J, the junction contained 0 bases not matched to a gene. CDR3 sequence (DNA): TGTGCCAGCAGACTAGCGGGGGACAATGAGCAGTTCTTC. This gives the protein CASRLAGDNEQFF.

This clone was seen a single time. The J gene is TRBJ1-1, the V gene TRBV7-9; 7 bases fit TRBD1. Germline CDR1 SEHNR, CDR2 FQNEAQ (reference sequence). V trimming: 4 bases; J trimming: 4 bases; junction bases outside the gene matches: 6. The CDR3 has 14 residues. The CDR3, as DNA: TGTGCCAGCAGCTCGCAAGGGGGCGTCACTGAAGCTTTCTTT. This translates into CASSSQGGVTEAFF.

The V gene is TRBV6-2 or TRBV6-3, the J gene TRBJ2-1, with 8 bases lining up with TRBD1. In germline, CDR1 is MNHEY, CDR2 SVGEGT. This CDR3 is built from 14 residues. The V gene end was trimmed by 6 bases and the J gene end by 4 bases; junction bases not matched to a gene: 5. CDR3 region: CASSRTGKYNEQFF. The CDR3 DNA is TGTGCCAGCAGCCGGACAGGGAAGTACAATGAGCAGTTCTTC.

This chain links TRBV11-1 with TRBJ2-2; the D gene is possibly TRBD2 (5 bases). The CDR3 is 14 amino acids. Germline-derived CDR1 and CDR2 are SGHAT and FQDESV (reference sequence). CDR3 sequence: CATGPGSTPGELFF. The CDR3 nucleotides are TGTGCTACCGGCCCGGGAAGCACCCCCGGGGAGCTGTTTTTT.

The chain links TRBV7-2 to TRBJ2-7; the match to TRBD1 covers 10 bases. Per the germline V gene, CDR1 is SGHTA and CDR2 is FQGNSA. The CDR3 consists of 16 residues. V dropped 5 bases and J dropped 3; count of bases not matched to a gene: 10. CDR3 coding DNA: TGTGCCAGCAGCAGCCAGCCGGGACAGGGGTTCTACGAGCAGTACTTC. Encoded protein: CASSSQPGQGFYEQYF.

The rearrangement links TRBV6-6 to TRBJ1-2; a weak D match, TRBD1 (6 bases). The V gene's germline CDR1 is MNHNY and CDR2 SVGAGI (reference sequence). The V gene lost 8 bases and the J gene lost 4 bases, with 23 bases spanning the gap. The CDR3 runs to 16 residues. The CDR3 here is CASRPGESKVSYGYTF. Written as DNA, the CDR3 is TGTGCCAGCCGACCAGGGGAAAGTAAAGTTAGCTATGGCTACACCTTC.

Only a few counts were recorded for this clone. The chain has TRBV7-9 and TRBJ1-2; D is possibly TRBD1 (5 bases). Trimming took off 2 bases at V and 5 bases at J, with 12 bases between the two ends. The germline V gene encodes CDR1 SEHNR and CDR2 FQNEAQ (reference sequence). The CDR3 runs to 14 residues. CDR3 nucleotides: TGTGCCAGCAGCTTATATTCGACAGAGTATGGCTACACCTTC. As protein: CASSLYSTEYGYTF.

The chain carries TRBV7-2 and TRBJ2-5; no firm D call. The germline V gene encodes CDR1 SGHTA and CDR2 FQGNSA. Between the trimmed V and J ends, which lost 2 bases and 3 bases, there was a span of 7 bases. The CDR3 totals 13 residues. The CDR3 reads CASSLSVKETQYF. CDR3 nucleotide sequence: TGTGCCAGCAGCTTATCGGTTAAAGAGACCCAGTACTTC.

V is TRBV19 and J is TRBJ1-2, with 10 nucleotides matching TRBD1. Germline CDR1 LNHDA, CDR2 SQIVND (reference sequence). CDR3 length: 14 residues. V was pared by 4 bases and J by 8 bases, with 7 bases of the junction left unmatched. CDR3 coding DNA: TGTGCCAGTAGTACGACAGGGGGCCTGGAAGGCTACACCTTC. This codes for CASSTTGGLEGYTF.

V is TRBV11-2 and J is TRBJ2-7; TRBD2 matches 7 bases. Germline V gene sequence: CDR1 SGHAT, CDR2 FQNNGV. The length of the CDR3 is 15 residues. V gave up 2 bases and J gave up 5 bases; unmatched junction bases: 9. The CDR3 loop is CASSLWLGGKDEQYF. The CDR3, as DNA: TGTGCCAGCAGCTTATGGTTGGGGGGGAAGGACGAGCAGTACTTC.

The chain couples TRBV30 to TRBJ1-2, with a weak D call TRBD1 (6 bases). The CDR3 has 13 residues. From germline, CDR1 is GTSNPN and CDR2 SVGIG (reference sequence). Deletions cut 2 bases from V and 7 bases from J, with 14 bases between. CDR3 in DNA: TGTGCCTGGAGTAGGGAGGGGGAAGTTGGCTACACCTTC. Residues: CAWSREGEVGYTF.

V gene TRBV11-3 combines with J gene TRBJ2-1; 10 nucleotides agree with TRBD2. The CDR3 runs 17 residues. V lost 4 bases, J lost 5 bases, and 11 bases stayed unmatched. Germline assignment: CDR1 SGHNT and CDR2 YENEEA. CDR3 bases: TGTGCCAGCAGCTCAAAAGCGGGGGGGCGTTCGAACAATGAGCAGTTCTTC. Translated, it gives CASSSKAGGRSNNEQFF.

J is TRBJ1-3 and V is TRBV7-2, with a possible D match to TRBD1 (6 bases). Trimming took 4 bases from V and 1 from J, leaving 14 bases between them. Germline V gives CDR1 SGHTA, CDR2 FQGNSA. This CDR3 comprises 16 residues. CDR3 sequence reads: CASSYPGEPSGNTIYF. CDR3 bases: TGTGCCAGCAGCTACCCAGGGGAACCATCTGGAAACACCATATATTTT.

The CDR3 bases are TGTGCCAGCAGACGGGACTTCACAGCCCAAGAGACCCAGTACTTC. Translation: CASRRDFTAQETQYF. The chain is built from TRBV27 and TRBJ2-5; possible D gene TRBD2, 6 bases. In germline, CDR1 is MNHEY, CDR2 SMNVEV (reference sequence). V shed 6 bases and J shed 1 base, with 15 bases lying between them. This CDR3 comprises 15 residues.

The chain carries TRBV19 and TRBJ2-5; D perhaps matches TRBD1 (6 bases). The V gene lost 3 bases and the J gene lost 4 bases, with 6 bases spanning the gap. Germline assignment: CDR1 LNHDA and CDR2 SQIVND (reference sequence). The CDR3 is 12 amino acids. CDR3: CASSMDRETQYF. In DNA, the CDR3 is TGTGCCAGTAGTATGGACAGAGAGACCCAGTACTTC.

This chain uses TRBV6-5 with TRBJ2-5; no firm D call. The CDR3 consists of 15 residues. Germline V gene lookup returns CDR1 MNHEY and CDR2 SVGAGI. Trimming took 2 bases from V and 7 from J, leaving 17 bases between them. DNA for the CDR3: TGTGCCAGCAGTTACGGGCAGTTCCAAGATGGGACCCAGTACTTC. Translation: CASSYGQFQDGTQYF.